This T cell receptor (beta chain) derives from a study of graft-versus-host responses after intestinal transplantation. Graft tissue was processed to release intraepithelial and lamina propria lymphocytes. There are a few counts of this clone. Germline-derived CDR1 and CDR2 are SQVTM and ANQGSEA. V lost 4 bases and J lost 1, with 10 bases in between. The CDR3 is 14 residues long. Produced via immunoSEQ multiplex PCR; TCRdb's table is partial and in-frame only. This table has approximately 15,000 clones, around three fifths appearing once. This material consisted of ileum tissue, taken 524 days after transplant. The chain uses TRBV29-1 and TRBJ2-2, with a possible D match to TRBD1 (5 bases). The origin of this receptor is a human patient who received an intestinal transplant, so some T cells may come from the graft donor. The DNA for the CDR3 is TGCAGCGTTGCTAGGACACTGAACACCGGGGAGCTGTTTTTT. This sequence encodes CSVARTLNTGELFF.